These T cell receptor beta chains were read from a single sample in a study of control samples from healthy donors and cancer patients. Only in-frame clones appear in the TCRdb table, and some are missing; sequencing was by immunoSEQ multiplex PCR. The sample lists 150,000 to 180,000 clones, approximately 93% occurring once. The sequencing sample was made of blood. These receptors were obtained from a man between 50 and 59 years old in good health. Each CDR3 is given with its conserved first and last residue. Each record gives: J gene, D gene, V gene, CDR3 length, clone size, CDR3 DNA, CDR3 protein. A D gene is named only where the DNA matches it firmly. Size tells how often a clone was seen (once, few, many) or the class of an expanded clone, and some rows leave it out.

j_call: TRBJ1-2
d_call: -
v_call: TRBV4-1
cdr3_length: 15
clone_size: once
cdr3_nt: TGCGCCAGCAGCCAAGATGCGAGGGGTGACTATGGCTACACCTTC
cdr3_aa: CASSQDARGDYGYTF

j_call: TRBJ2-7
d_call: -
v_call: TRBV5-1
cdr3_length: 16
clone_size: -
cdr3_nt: TGCGCCAGCCCCTCGGGCCGGACGAACCCGACCTACGAGCAGTACTTC
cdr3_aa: CASPSGRTNPTYEQYF

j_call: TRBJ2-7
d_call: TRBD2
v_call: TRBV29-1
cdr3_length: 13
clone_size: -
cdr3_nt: TGCAGCGTTGGGCGGGAGACTAGGTACGAGCAGTACTTC
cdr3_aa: CSVGRETRYEQYF

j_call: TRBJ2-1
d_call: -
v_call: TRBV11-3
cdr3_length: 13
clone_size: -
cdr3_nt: TGTGCCAGCAGTTTAAACTCCTACAATGAGCAGTTCTTC
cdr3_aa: CASSLNSYNEQFF

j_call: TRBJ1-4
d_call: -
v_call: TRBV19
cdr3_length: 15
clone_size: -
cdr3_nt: TGTGCCAGTAGACGGGCCGGCCCAACTAATGAAAAACTGTTTTTT
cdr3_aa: CASRRAGPTNEKLFF

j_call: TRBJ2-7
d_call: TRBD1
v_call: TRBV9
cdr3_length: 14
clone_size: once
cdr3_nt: TGTGCCAGCAGCGCGGGACAGAACGACTACGAGCAGTACTTC
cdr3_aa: CASSAGQNDYEQYF

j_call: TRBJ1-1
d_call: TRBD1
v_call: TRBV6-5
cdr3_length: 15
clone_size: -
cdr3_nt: TGTGCCAGCAGTTACTCGGGACAGGGCGACACTGAAGCTTTCTTT
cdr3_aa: CASSYSGQGDTEAFF

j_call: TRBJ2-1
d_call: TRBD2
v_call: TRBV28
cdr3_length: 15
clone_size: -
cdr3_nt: TGTGCCAGCGTAGAGGGACTAGCGGGAGTCTATGAGCAGTTCTTC
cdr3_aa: CASVEGLAGVYEQFF

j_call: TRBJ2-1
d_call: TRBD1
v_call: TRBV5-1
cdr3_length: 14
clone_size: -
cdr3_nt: TGCGCCAGCAGCTCTGACAGGGCAAACAATGAGCAGTTCTTC
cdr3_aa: CASSSDRANNEQFF

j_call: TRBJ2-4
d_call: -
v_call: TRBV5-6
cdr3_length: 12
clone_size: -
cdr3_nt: TGTGCCAGCAGCTCCGACCGGGACCAAGTGTACTTC
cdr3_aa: CASSSDRDQVYF

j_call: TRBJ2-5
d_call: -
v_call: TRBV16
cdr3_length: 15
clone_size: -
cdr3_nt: TGTGCCAGCAGCCAATCTAGGGGAGGTCAAGAGACCCAGTACTTC
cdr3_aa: CASSQSRGGQETQYF

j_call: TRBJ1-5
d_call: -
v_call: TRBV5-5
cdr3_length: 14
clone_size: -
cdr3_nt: TGTGCCAGCAGCTCCGTGCAGGGGCGTCAGCCCCAGCATTTT
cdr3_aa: CASSSVQGRQPQHF

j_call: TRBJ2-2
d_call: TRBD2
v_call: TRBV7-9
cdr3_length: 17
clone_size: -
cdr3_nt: TGTGCCAGCAGCACCCCCCCGGGACTAGCGGGAGTGGGGGAGCTGTTTTTT
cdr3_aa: CASSTPPGLAGVGELFF

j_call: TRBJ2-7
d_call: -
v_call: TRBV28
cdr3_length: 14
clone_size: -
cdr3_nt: TGTGCCAGCAGTCCCCCCGGGGGAGAGGGCGAGCAGTACTTC
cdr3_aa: CASSPPGGEGEQYF

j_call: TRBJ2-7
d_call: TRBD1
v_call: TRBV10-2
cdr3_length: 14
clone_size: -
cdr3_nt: TGCGCCAGCAGCGGGACAGGTCTTTACTACGAGCAGTACTTC
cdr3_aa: CASSGTGLYYEQYF

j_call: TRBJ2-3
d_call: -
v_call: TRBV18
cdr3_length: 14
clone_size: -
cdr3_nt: TGTGCCAGCTCACCTGGACAGCACACAGATACGCAGTATTTT
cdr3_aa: CASSPGQHTDTQYF

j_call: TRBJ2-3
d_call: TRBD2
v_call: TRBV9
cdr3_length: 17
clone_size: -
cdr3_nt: TGTGCCAGCAGCGTAGCTACGAGCGGGAGAGGCACAGATACGCAGTATTTT
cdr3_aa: CASSVATSGRGTDTQYF

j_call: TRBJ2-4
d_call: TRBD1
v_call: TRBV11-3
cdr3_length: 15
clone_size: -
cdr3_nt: TGTGCCAGCAGCTTTATCGACAGGGAAAGAAACATTCAGTACTTC
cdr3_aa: CASSFIDRERNIQYF

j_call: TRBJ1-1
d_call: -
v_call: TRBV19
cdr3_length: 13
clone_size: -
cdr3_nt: TGTGCCAGTAGTAAGAACAGGGTGACGGCGGCTTTCTTT
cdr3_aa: CASSKNRVTAAFF

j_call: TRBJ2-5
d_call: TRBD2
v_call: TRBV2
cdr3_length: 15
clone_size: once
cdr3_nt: TGTGCCAGCAGTGGCCCCACAGCGGGGTTGGTGGCCCAGTACTTC
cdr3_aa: CASSGPTAGLVAQYF

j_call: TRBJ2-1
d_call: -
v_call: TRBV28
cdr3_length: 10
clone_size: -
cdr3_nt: TGTGCCAGCAGTTCGTATGAGCAGTTCTTC
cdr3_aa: CASSSYEQFF

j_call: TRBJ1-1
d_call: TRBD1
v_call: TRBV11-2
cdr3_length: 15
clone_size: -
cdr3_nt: TGTGCCAGCAGCTTGCTACAGGGGACGAGCACTGAAGCTTTCTTT
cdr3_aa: CASSLLQGTSTEAFF

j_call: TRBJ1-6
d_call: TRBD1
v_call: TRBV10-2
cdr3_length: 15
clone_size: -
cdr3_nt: TGCGCCAGCAGTGAGTCTCACAGGGGGCGCACACCCCTCCACTTT
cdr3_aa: CASSESHRGRTPLHF

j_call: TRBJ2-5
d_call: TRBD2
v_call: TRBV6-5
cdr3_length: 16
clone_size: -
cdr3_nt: TGTGCCAGCAGTTGGGGGGGAGCGGGAGTCGGGGAGACCCAGTACTTC
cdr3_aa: CASSWGGAGVGETQYF